This entry lists 30 T cell receptor beta chains sequenced from one sample in a study of CD8 T cells in ankylosing spondylitis. TCRdb re-derived calls from the 5' RACE reads in MiXCR, one entry per CDR3 protein. The sample shows about 130,000 distinct CDR3 sequences, roughly 6.6% of them seen only once. Specimen: blood, either unsorted or a sorted T cell fraction (not recorded which). The receptors originated from a male donor with ankylosing spondylitis or in good health (not recorded which).

In this sample, this clonotype turned up many times. The J gene is TRBJ2-1, the V gene TRBV20-1, with D possibly matching TRBD2 (6 bases). This CDR3 has 15 amino acids. Trimming took off 5 bases at V and 0 bases at J, with 14 bases between the two ends. Per the germline V gene, CDR1 is DFQATT and CDR2 is SNEGSKA (reference sequence). CDR3 nucleotide sequence: TGCAGTGCTCCTCCGCTAGCGACCTCCTACAATGAGCAGTTCTTC. Encoded protein: CSAPPLATSYNEQFF.

This clonotype was observed at least ten times. The gene calls are TRBV12-3 or TRBV12-4 and TRBJ1-1; D is ambiguous. The germline V and J ends were trimmed by 2 bases and 0 bases, with 7 bases remaining between them. The CDR3 covers 14 residues. CDR3 amino acids: CASSLTQLNTEAFF. Here the CDR3 DNA reads TGTGCCAGCAGTTTAACACAGCTGAACACTGAAGCTTTCTTT.

This sequence joins TRBV5-1 and TRBJ1-2; D ambiguous. CDR1 SGHRS and CDR2 YFSETQ come from the germline V gene. The CDR3 is 11 residues long. The ends were cut back, 6 bases at V and 6 bases at J, with 9 bases in the middle. CDR3: CASKEGDGYTF. The CDR3 nucleotides are TGCGCCAGCAAGGAGGGAGATGGCTACACCTTC.

This clonotype has ten or more counts. V gene TRBV4-2 combines with J gene TRBJ2-7, with 9 bases identical to TRBD2. This CDR3 has 16 residues. The V gene end was trimmed by 2 bases and the J gene end by 3 bases; junction bases not matched to a gene: 8. The germline gives CDR1 LGHNA, CDR2 YNFKEQ. The CDR3 loop is CASSQPRASGNYEQYF. The CDR3 DNA follows: TGTGCCAGCAGCCAACCGAGGGCTAGCGGGAACTACGAGCAGTACTTC.

This clonotype was picked up many times. The J gene is TRBJ2-4, the V gene TRBV7-8; D uncertain. This CDR3 is built from 15 residues. V lost 5 bases and J 0 bases, leaving 11 bases between the germline ends. Looked up from germline, CDR1 is SGHVS and CDR2 is FQNEAQ. The chain's CDR3 is CASSRSGIAKNIQYF. In DNA, the CDR3 is TGTGCCAGCAGCCGAAGTGGGATAGCCAAAAACATTCAGTACTTC.

This clonotype was detected many times. The chain recombines TRBV7-2 with TRBJ2-1, with 7 nucleotides matching TRBD2. V lost 4 bases and J lost 4; bases outside the gene matches: 7. This CDR3 is 15 amino acids long. Germline CDR1 SGHTA, CDR2 FQGNSA. The DNA of the CDR3 is TGTGCCAGCAGCTCCGTGACTAGCAATTACAATGAGCAGTTCTTC. Its translation: CASSSVTSNYNEQFF.

V usage is TRBV20-1 and J usage is TRBJ2-1; D call uncertain. Germline V gives CDR1 DFQATT, CDR2 SNEGSKA (reference sequence). The CDR3 loop spans 15 amino acids. V lost 6 bases and J 9 bases, leaving 24 bases between the germline ends. Written as DNA, the CDR3 is TGCAGTGCCAAGGGCGCCAGCTACTCTCTCGGTGAGCAGTTCTTC. It specifies CSAKGASYSLGEQFF.

This clonotype was observed many times. The gene calls are TRBV14 and TRBJ2-3, with 7 bases fitting TRBD2. Germline V lookup: CDR1 SGHDN, CDR2 FVKESK. V shed 0 bases and J 3 bases; nucleotides not matched to a gene: 9. This CDR3 is 17 amino acids long. CDR3 bases: TGTGCCAGCAGCCAAGACCCCGAGAGGGGAGGGACAGATACGCAGTATTTT. Translated: CASSQDPERGGTDTQYF. Complete variable domain (other parts from reference TRBV14 and TRBJ2-3): EAGVTQFPSHSVIEKGQTVTLRCDPISGHDNLYWYRRVMGKEIKFLLHFVKESKQDESGMPNNRFLAERTGGTYSTLKVQPAELEDSGVYFCASSQDPERGGTDTQYFGPGTRLTVL.

This clonotype was counted many times. This chain joins TRBV5-1 and TRBJ1-3; 9 nucleotides agree with TRBD1. V was pared by 6 bases and J by 1 base, with 8 bases of the junction left unmatched. Germline CDR1 is SGHRS and CDR2 is YFSETQ. The CDR3 covers 16 residues. The CDR3 loop is CASTKGQGGSGNTIYF. The CDR3 DNA follows: TGCGCCAGCACCAAGGGACAGGGAGGTTCTGGAAACACCATATATTTT.

This clonotype was seen ten or more times. This rearrangement joins TRBV12-3 or TRBV12-4 to TRBJ1-1, with D perhaps matching TRBD1 (6 bases). The ends were cut back, 4 bases at V and 7 bases at J, with 22 bases in the middle. The CDR3 spans 16 residues. This chain's CDR3 is CASSSLGPGGSDEAFF. CDR3 nucleotide sequence: TGTGCCAGCAGTTCCCTGGGTCCGGGGGGCTCGGATGAAGCTTTCTTT.

This clonotype was found many times. V and J are TRBV7-2 and TRBJ1-5; no clear D. The CDR3 has 16 amino acids. In germline, CDR1 is SGHTA, CDR2 FQGNSA. The V end lost 5 bases, the J end lost 4 bases, and 18 bases lay between the germline ends. Here the CDR3 reads CASSPRVDFGNQPQHF. The CDR3, as DNA: TGTGCCAGCAGCCCCCGGGTAGACTTTGGGAATCAGCCCCAGCATTTT.

There are many counts of this clonotype. J is TRBJ1-3 and V is TRBV10-3; no reliable D call. V was pared by 0 bases and J by 2 bases, with 11 bases between. The CDR3 covers 16 residues. CDR1 ENHRY and CDR2 SYGVKD come from the germline V gene. DNA for the CDR3: TGTGCCATCAGTGAGTCAGTAGGGTGGACTGGAAACACCATATATTTT. Translated, it gives CAISESVGWTGNTIYF.

At least ten counts were recorded for this clonotype. The chain couples TRBV7-9 to TRBJ2-7; TRBD2 aligns across 11 bases. The V gene's germline CDR1 is SEHNR and CDR2 FQNEAQ (reference sequence). The V gene end was trimmed by 0 bases and the J gene end by 9 bases; junction bases not matched to a gene: 7. The CDR3 extends over 15 amino acids. For the CDR3, the DNA is TGTGCCAGCAGCTTAGCTCTAGCGGGAGGACTTTGGCAGTACTTC. Translating it yields CASSLALAGGLWQYF.

There are many counts of this clonotype. CDR3 in amino acids: CASSQVQGLYDEQYF. As DNA, the CDR3 is TGTGCCAGCAGCCAAGTTCAGGGGCTCTACGACGAGCAGTACTTC. This chain links TRBV3-1 with TRBJ2-7; D is perhaps TRBD1 (6 bases). V shed 1 base and J shed 5 bases, with 15 bases lying between them. Germline CDR1 and CDR2: LGHDT and YNNKEL (reference sequence). The CDR3 totals 15 residues.

This clonotype showed up just a few times. The chain has TRBV4-2 and TRBJ2-1; 8 nucleotides line up with TRBD2. V dropped 1 base and J dropped 0; count of bases not matched to a gene: 5. The germline V gene has CDR1 LGHNA and CDR2 YNFKEQ. There are 17 residues in the CDR3. CDR3 region: CASSQVPSGSSYNEQFF. The CDR3 DNA reads TGTGCCAGCAGCCAAGTTCCAAGCGGGAGCTCCTACAATGAGCAGTTCTTC.

This clonotype was detected many times. V gene TRBV5-1 combines with J gene TRBJ2-3, with a tentative D call TRBD1 (6 bases). CDR3 length equals 16 residues. Germline lookup yields CDR1 SGHRS and CDR2 YFSETQ. The V gene lost 4 bases and the J gene lost 0 bases, with 15 bases spanning the gap. In DNA, the CDR3 is TGCGCCAGCAGCCCGGTGGGACACCAAAGCACAGATACGCAGTATTTT. It encodes CASSPVGHQSTDTQYF.

This clonotype was counted ten times or more. V usage is TRBV12-3 or TRBV12-4 and J usage is TRBJ1-5; 9 nucleotides agree with TRBD1. This CDR3 has 15 residues. The J segment lost 5 bases and the V segment lost 3 bases, leaving 5 bases of the junction unmatched. CDR3 sequence reads: CASSFGTGTHQPQHF. CDR3 bases: TGTGCCAGCAGTTTTGGGACAGGGACTCATCAGCCCCAGCATTTT.

This clonotype was recorded at least ten times. This chain links TRBV20-1 with TRBJ1-1; the D gene is possibly TRBD1 (5 bases). V shed 6 bases and J shed 2 bases, with 13 bases lying between them. Germline loops: CDR1 DFQATT, CDR2 SNEGSKA (reference sequence). CDR3 length equals 13 residues. In nucleotides, the CDR3 is TGCAGTGCGAGACGACAGACCAACACTGAAGCTTTCTTT. Translated, it gives CSARRQTNTEAFF.

This clonotype has ten or more counts. The chain is built from TRBV29-1 and TRBJ1-2; D call uncertain. The V end lost 3 bases, the J end lost 2 bases, and 10 bases lay between the germline ends. The CDR3 covers 13 residues. Germline V lookup: CDR1 SQVTM, CDR2 ANQGSEA. CDR3 residues: CSVDPGGNYGYTF. The CDR3 DNA follows: TGCAGCGTTGACCCAGGCGGGAACTATGGCTACACCTTC.

This clonotype was picked up many times. This chain joins TRBV20-1 and TRBJ2-1; D is undetermined. Germline values: CDR1 DFQATT, CDR2 SNEGSKA (reference sequence). The CDR3 has 14 residues. Trimming pared 3 bases from V and 2 bases from J, leaving 11 bases between. The CDR3 region is CSARPVGPYNEQFF. The CDR3 coding sequence is TGCAGTGCTAGGCCCGTCGGTCCCTACAATGAGCAGTTCTTC.

This clonotype was observed at least ten times. The rearrangement uses TRBV12-3 or TRBV12-4 and TRBJ1-2, with TRBD1 as a possible D gene (5 bases). CDR3 size: 14 residues. The V and J ends lost 6 bases and 4 bases respectively, with 15 bases between them. CDR3: CASSLDSYSYGYTF. The CDR3 DNA is TGTGCCAGCAGCCTTGACAGTTACTCCTATGGCTACACCTTC.

This clonotype was detected many times. As DNA, the CDR3 is TGTGCCAGCAGCTTAGAGTGGTCGGGCGGTACGCAGTATTTT. The encoded protein is CASSLEWSGGTQYF. This chain connects TRBV7-2 to TRBJ2-3; D call uncertain. The CDR3 covers 14 residues. Trimming stripped 1 base from V and 8 bases from J, with 13 bases between. Germline loops: CDR1 SGHTA, CDR2 FQGNSA. Using reference TRBV7-2 and TRBJ2-3 for the parts outside the CDR3, the full variable domain is GAGVSQSPSNKVTEKGKDVELRCDPISGHTALYWYRQSLGQGLEFLIYFQGNSAPDKSGLPSDRFSAERTGGSVSTLTIQRTQQEDSAVYLCASSLEWSGGTQYFGPGTRLTVL.

At least ten counts were recorded for this clonotype. The V and J genes are TRBV28 and TRBJ1-5; D not certain. CDR3 length: 12 amino acids. The V gene's germline CDR1 is MDHEN and CDR2 SYDVKM. V gave up 7 bases and J gave up 5 bases, with 9 bases separating them. The CDR3 region has the DNA TGTGCCAGCACCGCAGCCTATCAGCCCCAGCATTTT. This translates into CASTAAYQPQHF.

This clonotype was seen ten or more times. The chain is built from TRBV5-1 and TRBJ2-5; D not certain. Germline V CDR1 and CDR2: SGHRS, YFSETQ. This CDR3 spans 12 amino acids. Trimming stripped 5 bases from V and 2 bases from J, with 7 bases between. CDR3 residues: CASSPAQETQYF. The CDR3 nucleotides read TGCGCCAGCAGTCCCGCACAAGAGACCCAGTACTTC.

In this sample, this clonotype turned up many times. The J gene is TRBJ1-4, the V gene TRBV5-5; D perhaps matches TRBD1 (6 bases). V was clipped by 0 bases and J by 6 bases, with 12 bases between them. CDR1 is SGHKS, CDR2 YYEKEE, per germline (reference sequence). The CDR3 loop spans 15 amino acids. In nucleotides, the CDR3 is TGTGCCAGCAGCTTGGTGGGACAAGGAGATGAAAAACTGTTTTTT. Residues: CASSLVGQGDEKLFF.

The chain is built from TRBV5-1 and TRBJ2-3; TRBD2 agrees at 10 bases. CDR3 length: 15 amino acids. In germline, CDR1 is SGHRS, CDR2 YFSETQ. The ends lost 3 bases at V and 4 bases at J; junction bases unmatched: 5. CDR3 DNA: TGCGCCAGCAGCTCTAGCGGGAGCATGCCAGATACGCAGTATTTT. Translation gives CASSSSGSMPDTQYF.

This chain uses TRBV19 with TRBJ1-1; 7 positions agree with TRBD1. Germline assignment: CDR1 LNHDA and CDR2 SQIVND (reference sequence). The CDR3 is 12 residues long. With 7 bases clipped from V and 8 bases from J, the junction kept 7 bases outside the gene matches. The DNA for the CDR3 is TGTGCCAGTACCTTTAGACAGGGAGAAGCTTTCTTT. Its translation: CASTFRQGEAFF.

In its sample, this clonotype was seen many times. This rearrangement joins TRBV29-1 to TRBJ2-4, with D possibly being TRBD2 (6 bases). The V end lost 6 bases, the J end lost 3 bases, and 15 bases lay between the germline ends. The CDR3 has 14 amino acids. From germline, CDR1 is SQVTM and CDR2 ANQGSEA. The CDR3 bases are TGCAGCGTCACCGGGAGACTATACAAAAACATTCAGTACTTC. Translating gives CSVTGRLYKNIQYF.

Ten or more counts support this clonotype. The gene calls are TRBV12-3 or TRBV12-4 and TRBJ1-1; no definite D call. The germline V and J ends were trimmed by 4 bases and 2 bases, with 8 bases remaining between them. CDR3 size: 13 residues. The CDR3 nucleotides are TGTGCCAGCAGTTCCCAGACAAACACTGAAGCTTTCTTT. Protein sequence: CASSSQTNTEAFF.

This clonotype was detected ten times or more. The genes are TRBV7-2 and TRBJ2-7; D may match TRBD1 or TRBD2 (5 bases each). V was clipped by 3 bases and J by 3 bases, with 12 bases between them. Looked up from germline, CDR1 is SGHTA and CDR2 is FQGNSA. This CDR3 is 14 amino acids long. CDR3 sequence (DNA): TGTGCCAGCAGCTTTACCCGGGACGGCTACGAGCAGTACTTC. Translating gives CASSFTRDGYEQYF.